The clone carrying this TCR beta chain has more than one count but fewer than ten. Antigen: not known. Germline V gene data show CDR1 as MNHNS and CDR2 as SASEGT. V was shortened by 6 bases and J by 2 bases, with 15 bases between the two germline ends. This CDR3 region has 15 residues. This sample was included in a study of beta chain features in type 1 diabetes. Study-level findings and limits: cDNA sequencing could over-represent cells with high TCR expression. TCRB CDR3 length was moderately but significantly reduced in all four CD4+ subsets of Type 1 diabetes patients.

The sequenced template was cDNA made from the entire isolated RNA. An average of approximately 4 million reads was obtained for naive, central memory and regulatory T cell samples. TCRdb keeps only in-frame clones here, not all; method: immunoSEQ multiplex PCR. The sample records about 700,000 clones, about an eighth being singletons. Sequenced sample: naive CD4+ T cells from blood. This clonotype was sampled from a man between 18 and 35 years old with type 1 diabetes. The chain joins TRBV6-1 to TRBJ2-3; tentatively, D is TRBD2 (7 bases). The CDR3 reads CASSRGRGTTDTQYF. As DNA, the CDR3 is TGTGCCAGCAGCCGGGGGCGGGGGACCACAGATACGCAGTATTTT.